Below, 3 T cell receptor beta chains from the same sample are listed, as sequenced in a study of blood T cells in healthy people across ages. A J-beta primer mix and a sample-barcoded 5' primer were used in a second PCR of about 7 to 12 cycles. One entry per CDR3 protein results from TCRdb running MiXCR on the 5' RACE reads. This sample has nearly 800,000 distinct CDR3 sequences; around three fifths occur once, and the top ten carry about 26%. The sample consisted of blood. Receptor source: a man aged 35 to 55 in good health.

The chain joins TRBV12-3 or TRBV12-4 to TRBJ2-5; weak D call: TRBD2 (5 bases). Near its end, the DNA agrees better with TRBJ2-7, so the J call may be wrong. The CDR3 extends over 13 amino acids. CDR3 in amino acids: CASSYGLAGEQYF. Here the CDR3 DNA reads TGTGCCAGCAGTTACGGGCTAGCAGGCGAGCAGTACTTC.

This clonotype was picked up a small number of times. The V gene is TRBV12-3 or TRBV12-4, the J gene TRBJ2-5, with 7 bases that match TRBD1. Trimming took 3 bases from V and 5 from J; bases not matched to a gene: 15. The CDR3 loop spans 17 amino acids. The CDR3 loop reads CASSFDDRVGLGETQYF. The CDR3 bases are TGTGCCAGCAGTTTTGATGACAGGGTTGGTCTGGGGGAGACCCAGTACTTC.

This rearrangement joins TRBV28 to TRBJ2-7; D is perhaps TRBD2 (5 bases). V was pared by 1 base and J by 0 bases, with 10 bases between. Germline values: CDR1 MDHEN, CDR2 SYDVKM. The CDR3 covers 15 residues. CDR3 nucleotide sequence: TGTGCCAGCAGTTTATATTCGGACTCCTCCTACGAGCAGTACTTC. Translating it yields CASSLYSDSSYEQYF.